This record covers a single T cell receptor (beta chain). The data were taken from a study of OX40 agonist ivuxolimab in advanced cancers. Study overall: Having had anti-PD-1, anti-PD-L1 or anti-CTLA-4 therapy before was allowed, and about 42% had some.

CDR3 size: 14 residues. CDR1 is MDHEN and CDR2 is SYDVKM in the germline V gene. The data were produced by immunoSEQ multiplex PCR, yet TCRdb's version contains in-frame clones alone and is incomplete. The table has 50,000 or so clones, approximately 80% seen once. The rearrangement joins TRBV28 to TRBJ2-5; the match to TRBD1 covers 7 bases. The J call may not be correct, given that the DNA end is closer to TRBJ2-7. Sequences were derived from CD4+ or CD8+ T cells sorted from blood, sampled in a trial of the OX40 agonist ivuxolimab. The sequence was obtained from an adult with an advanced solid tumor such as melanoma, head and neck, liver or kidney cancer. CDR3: CASSLGTAQYEQYF. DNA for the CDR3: TGTGCCAGCAGTTTGGGGACAGCACAATACGAGCAGTACTTC.